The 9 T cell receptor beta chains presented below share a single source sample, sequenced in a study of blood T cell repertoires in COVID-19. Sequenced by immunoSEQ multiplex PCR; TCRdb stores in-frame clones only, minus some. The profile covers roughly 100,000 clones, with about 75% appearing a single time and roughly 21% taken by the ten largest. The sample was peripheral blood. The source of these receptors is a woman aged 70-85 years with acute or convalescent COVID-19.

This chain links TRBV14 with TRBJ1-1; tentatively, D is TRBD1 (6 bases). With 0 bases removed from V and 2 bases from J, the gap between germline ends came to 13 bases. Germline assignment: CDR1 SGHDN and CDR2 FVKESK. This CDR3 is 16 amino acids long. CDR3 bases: TGTGCCAGCAGCCAAGATTGGCGGGGGGCCAACACTGAAGCTTTCTTT. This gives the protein CASSQDWRGANTEAFF.

CDR3 region: CASSRRVQQGALYEQYF. CDR3 in DNA: TGTGCCAGCAGTCGACGAGTCCAACAGGGGGCGCTTTACGAGCAGTACTTC. The chain has TRBV27 and TRBJ2-7, with TRBD1 matching 9 bases. The CDR3 runs 17 residues. Germline loops: CDR1 MNHEY, CDR2 SMNVEV (reference sequence). The V and J ends lost 5 bases and 4 bases, in that order; junction bases with no gene match: 15.

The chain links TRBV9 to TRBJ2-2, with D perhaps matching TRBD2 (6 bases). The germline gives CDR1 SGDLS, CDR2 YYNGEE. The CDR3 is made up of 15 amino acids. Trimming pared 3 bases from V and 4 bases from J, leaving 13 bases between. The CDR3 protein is CASSARGGFTGELFF. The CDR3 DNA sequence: TGTGCCAGCAGCGCCCGTGGGGGGTTCACCGGGGAGCTGTTTTTT. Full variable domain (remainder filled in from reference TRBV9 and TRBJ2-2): DSGVTQTPKHLITATGQRVTLRCSPRSGDLSVYWYQQSLDQGLQFLIQYYNGEERAKGNILERFSAQQFPDLHSELNLSSLELGDSALYFCASSARGGFTGELFFGEGSRLTVL.

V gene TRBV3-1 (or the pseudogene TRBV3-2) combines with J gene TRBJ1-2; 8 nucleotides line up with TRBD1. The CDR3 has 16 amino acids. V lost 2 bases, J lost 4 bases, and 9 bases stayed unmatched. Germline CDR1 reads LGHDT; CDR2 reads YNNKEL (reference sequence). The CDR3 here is CASSQNGDRGSYGYTF. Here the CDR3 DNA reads TGTGCCAGCAGCCAAAACGGAGACAGGGGATCCTATGGCTACACCTTC.

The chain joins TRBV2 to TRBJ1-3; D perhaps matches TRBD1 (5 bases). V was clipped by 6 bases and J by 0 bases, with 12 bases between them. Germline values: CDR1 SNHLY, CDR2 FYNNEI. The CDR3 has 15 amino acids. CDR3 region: CASSGDSYSGNTIYF. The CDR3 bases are TGTGCCAGCAGCGGGGACTCTTACTCTGGAAACACCATATATTTT.

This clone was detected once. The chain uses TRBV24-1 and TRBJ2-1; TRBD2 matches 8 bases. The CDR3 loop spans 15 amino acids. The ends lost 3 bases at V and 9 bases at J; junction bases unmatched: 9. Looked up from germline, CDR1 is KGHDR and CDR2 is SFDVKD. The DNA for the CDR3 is TGTGCCACCAGTGATGCCCTAGCGGGCGCGGGTGAGCAGTTCTTC. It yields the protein CATSDALAGAGEQFF.

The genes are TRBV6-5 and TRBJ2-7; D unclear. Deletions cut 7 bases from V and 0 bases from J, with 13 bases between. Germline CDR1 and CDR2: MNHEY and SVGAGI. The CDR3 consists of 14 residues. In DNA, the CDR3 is TGTGCCAGCATGATGGCAGGTCTCTCCTACGAGCAGTACTTC. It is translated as CASMMAGLSYEQYF.

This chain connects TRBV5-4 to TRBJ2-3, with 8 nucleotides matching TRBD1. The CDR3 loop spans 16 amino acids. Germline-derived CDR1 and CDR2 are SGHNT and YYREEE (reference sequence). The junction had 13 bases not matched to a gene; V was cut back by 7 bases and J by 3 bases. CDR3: CASFNFLQGVTDTQYF. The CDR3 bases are TGTGCCAGCTTCAATTTTTTACAGGGGGTAACAGATACGCAGTATTTT.

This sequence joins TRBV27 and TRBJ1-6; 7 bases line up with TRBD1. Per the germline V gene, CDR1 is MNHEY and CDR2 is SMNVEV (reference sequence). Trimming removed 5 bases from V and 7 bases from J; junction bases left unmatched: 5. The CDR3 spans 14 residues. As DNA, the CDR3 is TGTGCCAGCAGTGCCGCACAGGGGAATTCACCCCTCCACTTT. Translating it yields CASSAAQGNSPLHF.